A selection of T cell receptor beta chains follows, all from one sample in a study of CD8+ T cells in alopecia areata. TCRdb keeps only in-frame clones here, not all; method: immunoSEQ multiplex PCR. Of roughly 120,000 clones in the sample, more than 30% are singletons; the top ten hold over 3%. The specimen was CD4+ T cells sorted from blood. These receptors originate from a human donor with alopecia areata. CDR3s include the opening cysteine and the closing phenylalanine or tryptophan. D genes are given only for firm matches. Rows may omit the clone size; those that give it use once, few, many or a size class.

cdr3_aa,cdr3_nt,clone_size,j_call,v_call,d_call
CASTLVNPGEETQYF,TGCGCCAGTACACTGGTAAATCCGGGAGAAGAGACCCAGTACTTC,NA,TRBJ2-5,TRBV5-1,NA
CSVLKRPTEAFF,TGCAGCGTTTTGAAGCGCCCCACTGAAGCTTTCTTT,NA,TRBJ1-1,TRBV29-1,NA
CASSSGYTEAFF,TGTGCCAGCAGTTCAGGTTACACTGAAGCTTTCTTT,few,TRBJ1-1,TRBV28,NA
CASSPSGRGGTGELFF,TGTGCCAGCAGCCCCAGCGGCAGGGGAGGCACCGGGGAGCTGTTTTTT,few,TRBJ2-2,TRBV7-2,NA
CSVISGSSYNEQFF,TGCAGCGTCATTAGCGGTAGCTCCTACAATGAGCAGTTCTTC,NA,TRBJ2-1,TRBV29-1,NA
CAWSVTTTDTQYF,TGTGCCTGGAGTGTAACTACCACAGATACGCAGTATTTT,NA,TRBJ2-3,TRBV30,NA
CSGRGRKGDTEAFF,TGCAGCGGGAGAGGCAGGAAGGGAGACACTGAAGCTTTCTTT,few,TRBJ1-1,TRBV29-1,NA
CSVGKGVGDTQYF,TGCAGCGTTGGAAAAGGGGTGGGAGATACGCAGTATTTT,NA,TRBJ2-3,TRBV29-1,NA
CASSRSGAGNNEQFF,TGTGCCAGCAGTCGCTCAGGGGCAGGGAACAATGAGCAGTTCTTC,few,TRBJ2-1,TRBV6-5,NA
CASTLGDSLAKNIQYF,TGTGCCAGCACCCTGGGGGATAGTCTAGCCAAAAACATTCAGTACTTC,NA,TRBJ2-4,TRBV2,NA
CASRSSNSPLHF,TGCGCCAGCCGATCAAGCAATTCACCCCTCCACTTT,few,TRBJ1-6,TRBV23-1,NA
CSVEWWGAGETQYF,TGCAGCGTTGAGTGGTGGGGGGCAGGGGAGACCCAGTACTTC,NA,TRBJ2-5,TRBV29-1,NA